The 27 T cell receptor beta chains below all came from one sample that was sequenced in a study of blood T cell repertoires in COVID-19 (TCRdb year 2020). The library was prepared using the immunoSEQ multiplex PCR assay. The table was pulled from immuneACCESS by TCRdb, which kept in-frame rearrangements only. Such tables lose some clones; where checked, under half of the loss comes from unresolved V genes, and the rest has no known cause. This sample comprises some 180,000 clones, around 81% of them detected only once. The ten most abundant clones make up approximately 7.6% of the sample. Sequencing was carried out using peripheral blood. These TCRs come from a woman of 80 years or more with COVID-19, enrolled during active disease.

The V gene is TRBV2, the J gene TRBJ2-1, with TRBD1 identical over 8 bases. CDR1 and CDR2 (germline): SNHLY, FYNNEI. The CDR3 is made up of 15 amino acids. V shed 5 bases and J 5 bases; nucleotides not matched to a gene: 8. The CDR3 sequence is CASSLRDRWDNEQFF. In nucleotides, the CDR3 is TGTGCCAGCAGTCTCCGGGACAGGTGGGACAATGAGCAGTTCTTC.

This clone has at least ten counts. The rearrangement joins TRBV18 to TRBJ2-2; a weak D match, TRBD2 (5 bases). The CDR3 sequence is 16 residues long. Trimming left V 3 bases short and J 0 bases short, with 11 bases between. Germline loops: CDR1 KGHSH, CDR2 LQKENI. The CDR3 bases are TGTGCCAGCTCACCTCTAGCAGTCGCGAACACCGGGGAGCTGTTTTTT. Translating gives CASSPLAVANTGELFF.

V usage is TRBV6-2 or TRBV6-3 and J usage is TRBJ2-2, with 9 nucleotides matching TRBD2. CDR3 length: 15 amino acids. CDR1 MNHEY and CDR2 SVGEGT come from the germline V gene. The junction had 9 bases not matched to a gene; V was cut back by 7 bases and J by 6 bases. The CDR3 spells CASNPLAGVSGELFF. The CDR3 DNA follows: TGTGCCAGCAACCCATTAGCGGGGGTCTCCGGGGAGCTGTTTTTT.

This clone was recorded only once. This chain links TRBV10-2 with TRBJ1-4; 7 nucleotides line up with TRBD1. Germline CDR1 and CDR2: WSHSY and SAAADI. The CDR3 spans 17 residues. With V trimmed by 3 bases and J by 7 bases, 14 bases remained unmatched. The CDR3 region has the DNA TGCGCCAGCAGTGACCCTAAGACAGGGCGTAGAAGTGAAAAACTGTTTTTT. Translated, it gives CASSDPKTGRRSEKLFF.

The rearrangement links TRBV18 to TRBJ1-4; TRBD1 agrees at 9 bases. The germline CDR1 and CDR2 sequences are KGHSH and LQKENI. The ends lost 4 bases at V and 6 bases at J; junction bases unmatched: 6. The CDR3 is 15 residues long. CDR3 sequence reads: CASSLGTGTDEKLFF. DNA of the CDR3: TGTGCCAGCTCACTCGGGACAGGGACAGATGAAAAACTGTTTTTT. Using reference TRBV18 and TRBJ1-4 for the parts outside the CDR3, the full variable domain is NAGVMQNPRHLVRRRGQEARLRCSPMKGHSHVYWYRQLPEEGLKFMVYLQKENIIDESGMPKERFSAEFPKEGPSILRIQQVVRGDSAAYFCASSLGTGTDEKLFFGSGTQLSVL.

The chain couples TRBV28 to TRBJ1-4; D uncertain. Germline V gives CDR1 MDHEN, CDR2 SYDVKM. This CDR3 region has 16 residues. Trimming removed 5 bases at V and 0 bases at J, with 13 bases between. DNA for the CDR3: TGTGCCAGCAGTCGGACGGCGGGCGCAACTAATGAAAAACTGTTTTTT. It translates to CASSRTAGATNEKLFF.

In nucleotides, the CDR3 is TGTGCCAGTAGTATGTCTCTGGGCAGCCCGATAACGGTCTATGGCTACACCTTC. It is translated as CASSMSLGSPITVYGYTF. The gene calls are TRBV19 and TRBJ1-2, with D unclear. V was trimmed by 3 bases and J by 4 bases, leaving 24 bases between them. The germline V gene has CDR1 LNHDA and CDR2 SQIVND (reference sequence). The CDR3 covers 18 residues.

V usage is TRBV15 and J usage is TRBJ1-2; 7 bases agree with TRBD1. V lost 4 bases, J lost 7 bases, and 12 bases stayed unmatched. CDR1 is LNHNV, CDR2 YYDKDF, per germline (reference sequence). This CDR3 contains 15 residues. The CDR3 is CATSKGQVVTVGYTF. As DNA, the CDR3 is TGTGCCACCAGCAAAGGACAGGTCGTCACCGTTGGCTACACCTTC.

The chain couples TRBV6-2 or TRBV6-3 to TRBJ2-1; 10 bases are shared with TRBD2. Trimming took 4 bases from V and 8 from J; bases not matched to a gene: 5. Germline V gene sequence: CDR1 MNHEY, CDR2 SVGEGT. The CDR3 is made up of 14 amino acids. DNA of the CDR3: TGTGCCAGCAGTTTGCAGCGGGGGGGCTATGAGCAGTTCTTC. This translates into CASSLQRGGYEQFF.

The chain combines TRBV27 with TRBJ1-2; no firm D call. V was cut by 7 bases and J by 8 bases, with 11 bases left in between. The CDR3 is 11 amino acids. CDR1 is MNHEY and CDR2 is SMNVEV in the germline V gene (reference sequence). CDR3 coding DNA: TGTGCCAGCATGGCCTCGGGGGGCTACACCTTC. Encoded protein: CASMASGGYTF.

This clone has just a few counts. The genes are TRBV3-1 (or the pseudogene TRBV3-2) and TRBJ1-1; no reliable D call. The V gene's germline CDR1 is LGHDT and CDR2 YNNKEL (reference sequence). This CDR3 spans 13 amino acids. V dropped 4 bases and J dropped 1 base, with 7 bases sitting between them. CDR3 nucleotide sequence: TGTGCCAGCAGCCCCCTAGCGAACACTGAAGCTTTCTTT. Its translation is CASSPLANTEAFF.

V is TRBV28 and J is TRBJ2-6; 7 bases fit TRBD1. V lost 3 bases and J lost 0; bases outside the gene matches: 8. Germline CDR1 reads MDHEN; CDR2 reads SYDVKM. The CDR3 is 18 amino acids. Here the CDR3 DNA reads TGTGCCAGCAGTTTCTCGACAGGGAGAGGCTCTGGGGCCAACGTCCTGACTTTC. Translation: CASSFSTGRGSGANVLTF.

The CDR3: CASSRYPAYEQYF. CDR3 DNA sequence: TGTGCCAGCAGCCGCTACCCTGCCTACGAGCAGTACTTC. The chain joins TRBV6-5 to TRBJ2-7; D is unresolved. Germline values: CDR1 MNHEY, CDR2 SVGAGI. The CDR3 spans 13 residues. Trimming left V 6 bases short and J 2 bases short, with 11 bases between.

The chain employs TRBV10-3 and TRBJ1-2; possible D gene TRBD1, 5 bases. The germline gives CDR1 ENHRY, CDR2 SYGVKD. Trimming took 6 bases from V and 8 from J, leaving 16 bases between them. This CDR3 is 13 amino acids long. The CDR3 loop is CAISTDIPAGYTF. For the CDR3, the DNA is TGTGCCATCAGCACGGACATACCCGCAGGCTACACCTTC.

The chain joins TRBV6-5 to TRBJ1-4, with D uncertain. From germline, CDR1 is MNHEY and CDR2 SVGAGI. The CDR3 consists of 11 residues. V was clipped by 6 bases and J by 8 bases, with 7 bases between them. In nucleotides, the CDR3 is TGTGCCAGCAGGCGAGGGGAAAAACTGTTTTTT. Protein: CASRRGEKLFF.

V is TRBV10-1 and J is TRBJ2-7; 8 bases match TRBD1. This CDR3 is built from 14 residues. The V segment lost 5 bases and the J segment 0 bases; nucleotides outside the gene matches: 3. CDR1 and CDR2 from the germline V gene are WNHNN and SYGVQD (reference sequence). The CDR3 protein is CASSTGQGSYEQYF. CDR3 bases: TGCGCCAGCAGTACCGGACAGGGCTCCTACGAGCAGTACTTC.

The genes are TRBV5-1 and TRBJ2-1; D may be TRBD1 (5 bases). Germline CDR1 reads SGHRS; CDR2 reads YFSETQ. The V end lost 0 bases, the J end lost 1 base, and 11 bases lay between the germline ends. The CDR3 extends over 16 amino acids. This CDR3 is CASSLVGVGSYNEQFF. The CDR3 bases are TGCGCCAGCAGCTTGGTAGGGGTAGGGTCCTACAATGAGCAGTTCTTC.

This clone was detected only a few times. The chain recombines TRBV18 with TRBJ1-6; 9 nucleotides line up with TRBD1. Germline V lookup: CDR1 KGHSH, CDR2 LQKENI. The CDR3 extends over 13 amino acids. J lost 10 bases, V lost 6 bases, and 4 bases had no gene match. CDR3 DNA: TGTGCCAGCTCCCAGGACAGGGGCTCACCCCTCCACTTT. Its protein is CASSQDRGSPLHF.

The J gene is TRBJ2-2, the V gene TRBV7-2; 10 bases match TRBD1. The germline gives CDR1 SGHTA, CDR2 FQGNSA. The CDR3 spans 15 residues. V shed 4 bases, J shed 5 bases, and the junction held 4 bases outside the gene matches. This chain's CDR3 is CASSSRQGATGELFF. Written as DNA, the CDR3 is TGTGCCAGCAGCTCTAGACAGGGGGCGACCGGGGAGCTGTTTTTT. Supplemented by reference TRBV7-2 and TRBJ2-2, the full variable domain reads GAGVSQSPSNKVTEKGKDVELRCDPISGHTALYWYRQSLGQGLEFLIYFQGNSAPDKSGLPSDRFSAERTGGSVSTLTIQRTQQEDSAVYLCASSSRQGATGELFFGEGSRLTVL.

CDR3 sequence (DNA): TGTGCCAGCAGCCCCGAATGGGGGGGCGTGTCCTACGAGCAGTACTTC. As protein: CASSPEWGGVSYEQYF. The chain links TRBV3-1 (or the pseudogene TRBV3-2) to TRBJ2-7; possibly TRBD2 for D (7 bases). Trimming removed 4 bases at V and 1 base at J, with 17 bases between. Germline V lookup: CDR1 LGHDT, CDR2 YNNKEL (reference sequence). This CDR3 has 16 residues.

V gene TRBV2 combines with J gene TRBJ2-6; TRBD2 matches 7 bases. V trimming: 8 bases; J trimming: 11 bases; junction bases outside the gene matches: 6. Germline values: CDR1 SNHLY, CDR2 FYNNEI. The CDR3 length is 12 residues. For the CDR3, the DNA is TGTGCCAGCGGGAGGGGTTTGGACGTCCTGACTTTC. Residues: CASGRGLDVLTF.

This chain connects TRBV27 to TRBJ2-7, with a possible D match to TRBD1 (6 bases). The CDR3 sequence is 13 residues long. Trimming left V 6 bases short and J 3 bases short, with 12 bases between. Germline V lookup: CDR1 MNHEY, CDR2 SMNVEV (reference sequence). The CDR3 sequence is CASRGAQNYEQYF. Written as DNA, the CDR3 is TGTGCCAGCAGGGGGGCTCAAAACTACGAGCAGTACTTC.

J is TRBJ1-5 and V is TRBV29-1; no definite D call. Germline V CDR1 and CDR2: SQVTM, ANQGSEA. V lost 6 bases to trimming and J lost 0 bases, with 9 bases between them. CDR3 length: 13 residues. CDR3 residues: CSVKEDSNQPQHF. The DNA for the CDR3 is TGCAGCGTGAAAGAGGATAGCAATCAGCCCCAGCATTTT. The complete variable domain, with remaining parts taken from reference TRBV29-1 and TRBJ1-5, reads SAVISQKPSRDICQRGTSLTIQCQVDSQVTMMFWYRQQPGQSLTLIATANQGSEATYESGFVIDKFPISRPNLTFSTLTVSNMSPEDSSIYLCSVKEDSNQPQHFGDGTRLSIL.

The chain couples TRBV9 to TRBJ2-5; 11 nucleotides match TRBD2. V was pared by 3 bases and J by 4 bases, with 5 bases of the junction left unmatched. The germline gives CDR1 SGDLS, CDR2 YYNGEE. The CDR3 extends over 15 amino acids. The CDR3 bases are TGTGCCAGCAGCGAAAGACTAGCGGGGCTAGAGACCCAGTACTTC. Encoded protein: CASSERLAGLETQYF.

The V and J genes are TRBV2 and TRBJ1-3; the D is unclear. Per germline, CDR1 SNHLY and CDR2 FYNNEI. The CDR3 extends over 11 amino acids. Trimming shortened V by 7 bases and J by 3 bases, and 4 bases separated the two germline ends. CDR3: CASTGGNTIYF. Here the CDR3 DNA reads TGTGCCAGCACCGGTGGAAACACCATATATTTT.

The genes are TRBV7-8 and TRBJ2-2, with TRBD1 matching over 8 bases. This CDR3 comprises 16 residues. CDR1 and CDR2 (germline): SGHVS, FQNEAQ. The V segment lost 5 bases and the J segment 7 bases; nucleotides outside the gene matches: 12. CDR3 in amino acids: CASSPLGQGAGGELFF. The CDR3 DNA follows: TGTGCCAGCAGCCCCCTGGGCCAGGGGGCCGGCGGGGAGCTGTTTTTT.

The chain employs TRBV6-6 and TRBJ1-2, with 7 bases lining up with TRBD1. Germline values: CDR1 MNHNY, CDR2 SVGAGI (reference sequence). Trimming removed 5 bases from V and 6 bases from J; junction bases left unmatched: 9. This CDR3 is built from 14 residues. The CDR3 spells CASSTSGTENGYTF. The CDR3 nucleotides are TGTGCCAGCAGTACCTCCGGGACAGAAAATGGCTACACCTTC.